The 23 T cell receptor beta chains below come from one sample, sequenced in a study of T cells in localized non-small cell lung cancer. The repertoire was sequenced with immunoSEQ multiplex PCR; TCRdb's copy has only in-frame clones and lacks some. The sample yields 53,000 or so clones, 80% to 95% seen once. This sample comprised peripheral blood, obtained before any cancer treatment. These receptors were taken from a man aged 35 to 69 with stage I lung adenocarcinoma.

The J gene is TRBJ1-2, the V gene TRBV7-8; perhaps TRBD1 as D (5 bases). V was shortened by 1 base and J by 6 bases, with 9 bases between the two germline ends. Germline V gene data show CDR1 as SGHVS and CDR2 as FQNEAQ. The CDR3 extends over 13 amino acids. Here the CDR3 reads CASSLGGGDGYTF. As DNA, the CDR3 is TGTGCCAGCAGCTTAGGGGGCGGTGATGGCTACACCTTC.

The rearrangement links TRBV27 to TRBJ2-7; 7 positions match TRBD2. With V trimmed by 5 bases and J by 0 bases, 7 bases remained unmatched. The CDR3 spans 15 residues. The V gene's germline CDR1 is MNHEY and CDR2 SMNVEV (reference sequence). The CDR3 nucleotides read TGTGCCAGCAGTCCCCAGCGGGGAAGCTCCTACGAGCAGTACTTC. Its translation is CASSPQRGSSYEQYF.

This rearrangement joins TRBV6-5 to TRBJ1-1; D possibly corresponds to TRBD1 (5 bases). Germline V CDR1 and CDR2: MNHEY, SVGAGI. V gave up 2 bases and J gave up 4 bases, with 11 bases separating them. CDR3 length: 14 amino acids. In DNA, the CDR3 is TGTGCCAGCAGTTACGCGGGGGTTGGCACTGAAGCTTTCTTT. Encoded protein: CASSYAGVGTEAFF.

The chain recombines TRBV7-8 with TRBJ2-7; the D gene is possibly TRBD2 (6 bases). Germline-derived CDR1 and CDR2 are SGHVS and FQNEAQ. V was clipped by 5 bases and J by 0 bases, with 17 bases between them. The CDR3 sequence is 16 residues long. The CDR3 loop is CASSQVGGAFSYEQYF. DNA for the CDR3: TGTGCCAGCAGCCAAGTGGGCGGGGCCTTCTCCTACGAGCAGTACTTC.

The V and J genes are TRBV7-9 and TRBJ2-5; D not resolved. The V gene's germline CDR1 is SEHNR and CDR2 FQNEAQ (reference sequence). With 10 bases removed from V and 5 bases from J, the gap between germline ends came to 8 bases. There are 10 residues in the CDR3. In nucleotides, the CDR3 is TGTGCCACCGCCGGCGAGACCCAGTACTTC. Residues: CATAGETQYF.

The V and J genes are TRBV30 and TRBJ1-4, with D tentatively TRBD1 (5 bases). V was cut by 0 bases and J by 12 bases, with 20 bases left in between. Per germline, CDR1 GTSNPN and CDR2 SVGIG (reference sequence). The CDR3 is 15 amino acids. The DNA for the CDR3 is TGTGCCTGGAGTGTACAGTCGGGGGAGAATCGTGAACTGTTTTTT. Amino acids: CAWSVQSGENRELFF.

This clone qualifies as medium-sized. V gene TRBV15 combines with J gene TRBJ2-7, with D possibly TRBD2 on 5 matching bases. Germline V CDR1 and CDR2: LNHNV, YYDKDF (reference sequence). CDR3 size: 14 residues. The germline V and J ends were trimmed by 9 bases and 0 bases, with 15 bases remaining between them. CDR3 residues: CATAEAGASYEQYF. CDR3 sequence (DNA): TGTGCCACGGCGGAGGCAGGTGCCTCCTACGAGCAGTACTTC.

DNA of the CDR3: TGTGCCAGCAGCTTACCGGGACGGAACACTGAAGCTTTCTTT. Its translation is CASSLPGRNTEAFF. This chain links TRBV11-2 with TRBJ1-1; a weak D match, TRBD1 (5 bases). This CDR3 contains 14 residues. V lost 2 bases and J 1 base, leaving 8 bases between the germline ends. Looked up from germline, CDR1 is SGHAT and CDR2 is FQNNGV.

V gene TRBV11-2 combines with J gene TRBJ1-1, with a weak D call TRBD1 (6 bases). The CDR3 runs to 14 residues. CDR1 is SGHAT and CDR2 is FQNNGV in the germline V gene. The ends were cut back, 0 bases at V and 4 bases at J, with 9 bases in the middle. As DNA, the CDR3 is TGTGCCAGCAGCTTAGATTCAGGGGTCACTGAAGCTTTCTTT. This gives the protein CASSLDSGVTEAFF.

The chain carries TRBV4-2 and TRBJ1-5, with D unresolved. The CDR3 is 12 residues long. Germline V gene sequence: CDR1 LGHNA, CDR2 YNFKEQ. Trimming stripped 1 base from V and 8 bases from J, with 6 bases between. As DNA, the CDR3 is TGTGCCAGCAGCCAAGTAAATGAGCCCCAGCATTTT. Its protein is CASSQVNEPQHF.

This sequence joins TRBV4-1 and TRBJ2-2; 7 nucleotides agree with TRBD2. V shed 1 base, J shed 2 bases, and the junction held 4 bases outside the gene matches. In germline, CDR1 is MGHRA, CDR2 YSYEKL. This CDR3 is built from 16 residues. CDR3 sequence: CASSQGTSANTGELFF. The CDR3 DNA reads as TGCGCCAGCAGCCAAGGAACTAGCGCCAACACCGGGGAGCTGTTTTTT.

The CDR3 here is CASSSPTQMVETQYF. The CDR3 DNA reads TGCGCCAGCAGCTCACCGACCCAGATGGTGGAGACCCAGTACTTC. The chain couples TRBV5-1 to TRBJ2-5; no definite D call. The CDR3 has 15 residues. Germline CDR1 and CDR2: SGHRS and YFSETQ. Trimming left V 3 bases short and J 5 bases short, with 17 bases between.

The chain carries TRBV11-2 and TRBJ2-7; 7 bases fit TRBD2. Germline assignment: CDR1 SGHAT and CDR2 FQNNGV. The trim removed 5 bases at V and 0 bases at J, leaving 4 bases unmatched. The CDR3 contains 14 residues. Written as DNA, the CDR3 is TGTGCCAGCAGCCTGGGGGGGTCCTCCTACGAGCAGTACTTC. Residues: CASSLGGSSYEQYF. Full variable domain (rest looked up from reference TRBV11-2 and TRBJ2-7): EAGVAQSPRYKIIEKRQSVAFWCNPISGHATLYWYQQILGQGPKLLIQFQNNGVVDDSQLPKDRFSAERLKGVDSTLKIQPAKLEDSAVYLCASSLGGSSYEQYFGPGTRLTVT.

This chain links TRBV30 with TRBJ2-7; D ambiguous. V was pared by 1 base and J by 7 bases, with 8 bases between. The germline gives CDR1 GTSNPN, CDR2 SVGIG (reference sequence). CDR3 length: 11 amino acids. The CDR3 bases are TGTGCCTGGAGTGCCTACGGGGAGCAGTACTTC. This codes for CAWSAYGEQYF.

The rearrangement uses TRBV2 and TRBJ2-2, with TRBD2 matching over 8 bases. CDR3 length equals 15 residues. After removal of 6 bases from V and 1 base from J, the junction contained 4 bases not matched to a gene. Per the germline V gene, CDR1 is SNHLY and CDR2 is FYNNEI. The CDR3 nucleotides read TGTGCCAGCAGGGCCCTAGCGGGGAACACCGGGGAGCTGTTTTTT. Translated: CASRALAGNTGELFF.

The rearrangement links TRBV6-1 to TRBJ2-2, with a weak D call TRBD1 (6 bases). Germline V lookup: CDR1 MNHNS, CDR2 SASEGT. CDR3 length equals 15 residues. V lost 3 bases, J lost 4 bases, and 12 bases lay in between. Written as DNA, the CDR3 is TGTGCCAGCAGTGAGAGCCTACAGGGCACCGGGGAGCTGTTTTTT. Amino acids: CASSESLQGTGELFF.

This clone was counted a single time. The genes are TRBV27 and TRBJ1-1; perhaps TRBD1 as D (5 bases). CDR1 is MNHEY, CDR2 SMNVEV, per germline (reference sequence). V lost 6 bases to trimming and J lost 1 base, with 12 bases between them. The CDR3 runs 14 residues. The CDR3 DNA is TGTGCCAGCAGCATGCAGGGTGCGAACACTGAAGCTTTCTTT. Its translation: CASSMQGANTEAFF.

A remark on this clone: The junction and the germline gene differ at one end; a read error may be behind it. The chain carries TRBV10-3 and TRBJ2-7; TRBD2 might be the D (5 bases). Germline values: CDR1 ENHRY, CDR2 SYGVKD. This CDR3 is built from 12 residues. The CDR3 sequence: CAISDSDYGQYF. CDR3 DNA: TGTGCCATCAGTGATTCAGACTACGGGCAGTACTTC.

This chain joins TRBV19 and TRBJ2-3, with TRBD2 matching 13 bases. CDR3 length: 18 amino acids. J gave up 4 bases and V 4 bases, and 11 bases lay outside the gene matches. CDR1 is LNHDA, CDR2 SQIVND, per germline (reference sequence). CDR3 nucleotide sequence: TGTGCCAGTAGTACCTCTTGGACTAGCGGGAGAGGCGCAGATACGCAGTATTTT. Amino acids: CASSTSWTSGRGADTQYF.

This clone occurred a few times. This sequence joins TRBV4-2 and TRBJ2-3; 11 bases are shared with TRBD2. The CDR3 spans 16 residues. After removal of 0 bases from V and 1 base from J, the junction contained 0 bases not matched to a gene. Germline V gene lookup returns CDR1 LGHNA and CDR2 YNFKEQ. In DNA, the CDR3 is TGTGCCAGCAGCCAAGAACTAGCGGGAGGCACAGATACGCAGTATTTT. Its translation: CASSQELAGGTDTQYF.

This clone was seen once. The chain couples TRBV6-5 to TRBJ2-7, with TRBD1 matching over 8 bases. The CDR3 length is 14 residues. Trimming removed 4 bases from V and 0 bases from J; junction bases left unmatched: 2. In germline, CDR1 is MNHEY, CDR2 SVGAGI. CDR3 residues: CASSWTGSSYEQYF. CDR3 nucleotide sequence: TGTGCCAGCAGTTGGACAGGGAGCTCCTACGAGCAGTACTTC.

In its sample, this clone was seen many times. This rearrangement joins TRBV27 to TRBJ2-2; no reliable D call. Germline V CDR1 and CDR2: MNHEY, SMNVEV (reference sequence). The ends were cut back, 4 bases at V and 5 bases at J, with 8 bases in the middle. This CDR3 comprises 13 residues. CDR3 DNA sequence: TGTGCCAGCAGTTACCTGGGGACCGGGGAGCTGTTTTTT. It encodes CASSYLGTGELFF.

The rearrangement uses TRBV28 and TRBJ1-3, with D perhaps TRBD1 (5 bases). The ends were cut back, 8 bases at V and 1 base at J, with 12 bases in the middle. The CDR3 has 14 residues. Germline-derived CDR1 and CDR2 are MDHEN and SYDVKM. For the CDR3, the DNA is TGTGCCAGCTATCGGGGCGCATCTGGAAACACCATATATTTT. Its protein product is CASYRGASGNTIYF.